What follows are 7 T cell receptor beta chains derived from one specimen sequenced in a study of post-analysis software for immune sequencing data. Notes on the study in general: A handful of TRBV segments were significantly more frequent in patients than in controls. TRBV5-6, TRBV5-1 and TRBV20-1 were among these segments.

Included in the TCR beta cDNA libraries were unique molecular identifiers. TCRdb reanalysed the PCR reads using MiXCR and keeps one entry per CDR3 protein. The repertoire holds about 770,000 distinct CDR3 sequences, around 42% seen once, with just under 5% in the top ten. Their antigens are not known. The source material was blood. Receptors were obtained from a girl between 10 and 17 years old with multiple sclerosis.

The chain is built from TRBV7-8 and TRBJ2-2, with 8 nucleotides matching TRBD2. The V gene's germline CDR1 is SGHVS and CDR2 FQNEAQ. The CDR3 length is 15 residues. V shed 1 base and J 8 bases; nucleotides not matched to a gene: 6. CDR3 coding DNA: TGTGCCAGCAGCTTAGGTCTAGCGGGTTCTGGGGAGCTGTTTTTT. It encodes CASSLGLAGSGELFF.

This clonotype has just a few counts. The chain has TRBV7-2 and TRBJ2-5; the D is unclear. Judging by the DNA end, TRBJ2-7 fits better; the J call may be wrong. This CDR3 contains 15 residues. CDR1 SGHTA and CDR2 FQGNSA come from the germline V gene. In DNA form, the CDR3 reads TGTGCCAGCAGCTTAGTCTCGGGTATCAGCGACGAGCAGTACTTC. This translates into CASSLVSGISDEQYF.

The CDR3 sequence is CASSLAWRGPYEQYF. DNA of the CDR3: TGTGCCAGCAGTTTAGCTTGGCGGGGACCCTACGAGCAGTACTTC. The V call is TRBV28, the J call TRBJ2-7; D perhaps matches TRBD2 (6 bases). The CDR3 covers 15 residues. V was shortened by 2 bases and J by 2 bases, with 13 bases between the two germline ends. The germline CDR1 and CDR2 sequences are MDHEN and SYDVKM.

J is TRBJ2-5 and V is TRBV12-3 or TRBV12-4; 7 bases are shared with TRBD1. The DNA end is a closer match to TRBJ2-7, so the J assignment may be wrong. The CDR3 sequence is 14 residues long. The CDR3 region is CASSPSTGVGEQYF. Written as DNA, the CDR3 is TGTGCCAGCAGTCCCAGCACAGGGGTGGGCGAGCAGTACTTC.

The V call is TRBV10-3, the J call TRBJ2-1; TRBD2 agrees at 11 bases. Per the germline V gene, CDR1 is ENHRY and CDR2 is SYGVKD. J lost 1 base, V lost 6 bases, and 5 bases had no gene match. This CDR3 is built from 16 residues. The CDR3 sequence is CAIRSGLADSYNEQFF. For the CDR3, the DNA is TGTGCCATCAGATCGGGACTAGCGGATTCCTACAATGAGCAGTTCTTC.

Regarding this clonotype: At one of its ends the junction is not consistent with the germline gene, which may arise from a read error. The rearrangement uses TRBV11-2 and TRBJ2-1; tentative D call: TRBD2 (5 bases). The CDR3 has 16 amino acids. Looked up from germline, CDR1 is SGHAT and CDR2 is FQNNGV. The CDR3 DNA reads as TGTACCAGCAGCCTCCGGGGAACAGATTTTAACAATGAGCAGTTCTTC. It specifies CTSSLRGTDFNNEQFF.

The V call is TRBV7-2, the J call TRBJ2-1; a weak D match, TRBD2 (6 bases). In germline, CDR1 is SGHTA, CDR2 FQGNSA. CDR3 length: 14 residues. With 6 bases removed from V and 7 bases from J, the gap between germline ends came to 16 bases. The CDR3 DNA sequence: TGTGCCAGCAGATATCATGGAGGGAGGAATGAGCAGTTCTTC. Its translation is CASRYHGGRNEQFF. Supplemented by reference TRBV7-2 and TRBJ2-1, the full variable domain reads GAGVSQSPSNKVTEKGKDVELRCDPISGHTALYWYRQSLGQGLEFLIYFQGNSAPDKSGLPSDRFSAERTGGSVSTLTIQRTQQEDSAVYLCASRYHGGRNEQFFGPGTRLTVL.